Listed below are T cell receptor beta chains from one sample, sequenced in a study of cytomegalovirus exposure and HLA in healthy donors. Sequencing used immunoSEQ multiplex PCR; TCRdb keeps in-frame clones, though not all of them. The sample consists of 100,000 to 150,000 clones, 70% to 90% of them appearing once. The source material was PBMCs. These receptors were taken from a woman between 18 and 29 years old in good health and CMV-seronegative. Both conserved end residues are part of each CDR3. A D gene is named only where the DNA matches it firmly. Clone size is shown for a subset of rows, as once, few, many or a class of expanded clone.

clone_size	v_call	d_call	j_call	cdr3_aa	cdr3_nt
-	TRBV6-6	TRBD1	TRBJ1-1	CASSSKGTGFTEAFF	TGTGCCAGCAGTTCTAAAGGGACAGGGTTCACTGAAGCTTTCTTT
-	TRBV30	TRBD1	TRBJ2-1	CAWNYGTGSYEQFF	TGTGCCTGGAACTACGGGACAGGGTCCTATGAGCAGTTCTTC
-	TRBV7-2	TRBD1	TRBJ1-3	CASSRGTGGNTIYF	TGTGCCAGCAGCCGAGGGACAGGGGGAAACACCATATATTTT
-	TRBV5-1	-	TRBJ1-1	CASRRGQNTEAFF	TGCGCCAGCAGAAGGGGACAGAACACTGAAGCTTTCTTT
once	TRBV5-4	-	TRBJ1-1	CASTAGTNTEAFF	TGTGCCAGCACCGCCGGGACAAACACTGAAGCTTTCTTT
-	TRBV29-1	-	TRBJ2-7	CSARTASSYEQYF	TGCAGCGCCAGGACAGCTTCATCCTACGAGCAGTACTTC
-	TRBV7-2	-	TRBJ2-2	CASSWKGGNTGELFF	TGTGCCAGCAGCTGGAAAGGAGGGAACACCGGGGAGCTGTTTTTT
-	TRBV6-5	TRBD1	TRBJ2-3	CASRGTGADTQYF	TGTGCCAGCAGAGGGACAGGGGCAGATACGCAGTATTTT
-	TRBV5-5	TRBD2	TRBJ2-1	CASSPRRVAGGSNEQFF	TGTGCCAGCAGCCCACGGCGGGTAGCGGGGGGGAGCAATGAGCAGTTCTTC
-	TRBV29-1	TRBD1	TRBJ2-3	CSVNGQGIYTDTQYF	TGCAGCGTGAACGGACAGGGGATTTACACAGATACGCAGTATTTT
-	TRBV9	TRBD1	TRBJ1-2	CASSGDREREGNYGYTF	TGTGCCAGCAGTGGGGACAGGGAGCGGGAGGGAAACTATGGCTACACCTTC
-	TRBV19	TRBD1	TRBJ1-1	CASSPLDRGGTEAFF	TGTGCCAGTAGTCCCCTGGACAGGGGGGGCACTGAAGCTTTCTTT
-	TRBV11-3	-	TRBJ2-7	CASSLGSGGYEQYF	TGTGCCAGCAGCTTAGGGTCAGGAGGATACGAGCAGTACTTC
-	TRBV6-6	-	TRBJ1-3	CASSRDSNSGNTIYF	TGTGCCAGCAGTCGCGACAGCAACTCTGGAAACACCATATATTTT
-	TRBV9	-	TRBJ2-7	CASSVGQKVSYEQYF	TGTGCCAGCAGCGTTGGGCAAAAAGTCAGCTACGAGCAGTACTTC
-	TRBV19	TRBD1	TRBJ2-7	CASSNSGTGGREQYF	TGTGCCAGTAGTAACTCCGGGACAGGGGGCCGGGAGCAGTACTTC
-	TRBV6-5	-	TRBJ2-5	CASSLEPRETQYF	TGTGCCAGCAGTTTGGAGCCTCGGGAGACCCAGTACTTC
-	TRBV19	-	TRBJ2-1	CASRLTLTSYNEQFF	TGTGCCAGTAGACTGACACTCACCTCCTACAATGAGCAGTTCTTC